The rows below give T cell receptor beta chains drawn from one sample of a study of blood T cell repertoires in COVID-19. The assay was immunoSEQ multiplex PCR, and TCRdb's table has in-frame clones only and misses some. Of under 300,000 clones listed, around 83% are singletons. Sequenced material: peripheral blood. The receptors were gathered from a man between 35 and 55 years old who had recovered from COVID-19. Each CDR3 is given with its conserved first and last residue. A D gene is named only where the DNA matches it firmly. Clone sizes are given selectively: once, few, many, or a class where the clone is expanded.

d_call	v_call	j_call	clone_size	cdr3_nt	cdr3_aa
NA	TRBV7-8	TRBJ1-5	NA	TGTGCCAGCAGCTTAGATTCCGGGGTGAGCCAGCCCCAGCATTTT	CASSLDSGVSQPQHF
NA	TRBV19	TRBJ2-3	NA	TGTGCCAGTACCCCCACGGGAAGCACAGATACGCAGTATTTT	CASTPTGSTDTQYF
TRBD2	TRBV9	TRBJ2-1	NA	TGTGCCAGCAGCCCCCGGACTAGCGGGGGGAGTGAGCAGTTCTTC	CASSPRTSGGSEQFF
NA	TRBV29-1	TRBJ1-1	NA	TGCAGCGTTGAATCCCACAAGGGGGACACTGAAGCTTTCTTT	CSVESHKGDTEAFF
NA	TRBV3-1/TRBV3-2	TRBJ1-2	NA	TGTGCCAGCAGCCGAGGAGGGATCGAACGTTTCACCTTC	CASSRGGIERFTF
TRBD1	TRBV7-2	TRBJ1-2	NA	TGTGCCAGCAGCCCCCGGACAGGGGGGGGCTACACCTTC	CASSPRTGGGYTF
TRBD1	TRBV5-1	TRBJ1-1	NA	TGCGCCAGCAGCCACCCCATGACAGGGGAAGGTGAAGCTTTCTTT	CASSHPMTGEGEAFF
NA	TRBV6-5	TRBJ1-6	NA	TGTGCCAGCAGTTACACAACAGGGATCTATAATTCACCCCTCCACTTT	CASSYTTGIYNSPLHF
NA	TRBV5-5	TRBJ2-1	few	TGTGCCAGCAGCTTGGGCCCCACCGCGGGTGAGCAGTTCTTC	CASSLGPTAGEQFF
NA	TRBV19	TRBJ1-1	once	TGTGCCAGTAGTCCTCCGGGACTGCTGAACACTGAAGCTTTCTTT	CASSPPGLLNTEAFF
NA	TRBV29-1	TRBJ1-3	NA	TGCAGCGTGGCTATTCAGGCACTCTCTGGAAACACCATATATTTT	CSVAIQALSGNTIYF
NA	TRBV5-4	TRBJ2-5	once	TGTGCCAGCAGCTTGGCGGTCGGAGTCGGGACCCAGTACTTC	CASSLAVGVGTQYF
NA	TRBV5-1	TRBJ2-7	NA	TGCGCCAGCGGTGACGACACAGGGCTCGGCGAGCAGTACTTC	CASGDDTGLGEQYF
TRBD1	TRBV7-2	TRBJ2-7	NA	TGTGCCAGCAGCTCACCTCCGGGACAGTCCTACGAGCAGTACTTC	CASSSPPGQSYEQYF
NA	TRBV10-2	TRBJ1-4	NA	TGCGCCAGCAGTGAGTCGTCTCGTGAAAAACTGTTTTTT	CASSESSREKLFF
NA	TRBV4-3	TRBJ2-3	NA	TGCGCCAGCAGCCAAGACCGTGACTTGCAATTTAATACGCAGTATTTT	CASSQDRDLQFNTQYF
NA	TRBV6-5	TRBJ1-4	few	TGTGCCAGCGGGATACAGACAGGCACTAATGAAAAACTGTTTTTT	CASGIQTGTNEKLFF
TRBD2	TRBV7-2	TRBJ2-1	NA	TGTGCCAGCAGCTTAGAATCGGGCTTACTAGCGGGCCACAATGAGCAGTTCTTC	CASSLESGLLAGHNEQFF
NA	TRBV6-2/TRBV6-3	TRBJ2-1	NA	TGTGCCAGCAGTTACCAGAGACAGGTAGAGGTGGAGCAGTTCTTC	CASSYQRQVEVEQFF
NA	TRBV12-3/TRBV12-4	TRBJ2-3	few	TGTGCCAGCTCTAGGACTACAGATACGCAGTATTTT	CASSRTTDTQYF
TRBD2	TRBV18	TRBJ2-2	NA	TGTGCCAGCTCACCACCAAGGCTAGCGGGAGTTGGGAACACCGGGGAGCTGTTTTTT	CASSPPRLAGVGNTGELFF
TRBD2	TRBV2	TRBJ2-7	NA	TGTGCCAGCACCAAAGGGGGACTAGCGGGGGTCTACGAGCAGTACTTC	CASTKGGLAGVYEQYF
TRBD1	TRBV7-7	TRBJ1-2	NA	TGTGCTAGCAGCTCCTCTCGGGACAGGCCTAACTATGGCTACACCTTC	CASSSSRDRPNYGYTF
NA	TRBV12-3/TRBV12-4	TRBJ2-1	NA	TGTGCCAGCAGTTTTCTAAATGAGCAGTTCTTC	CASSFLNEQFF
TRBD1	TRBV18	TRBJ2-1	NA	TGTGCCAGCTCACCAGTGTTCAGGGGGCGAGACAATGAGCAGTTCTTC	CASSPVFRGRDNEQFF
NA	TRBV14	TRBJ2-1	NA	TGTGCCAGCAGCCGAGAACAGGCTTATACCTACAATGAGCAGTTCTTC	CASSREQAYTYNEQFF
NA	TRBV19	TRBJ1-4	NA	TGTGCCAGTACCGTCCAGGGTAATGAAAAACTGTTTTTT	CASTVQGNEKLFF
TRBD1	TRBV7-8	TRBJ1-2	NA	TGTGCCAGCAGCCCCTTGGGACAGGGTATCGGCGACTATGGCTACACCTTC	CASSPLGQGIGDYGYTF